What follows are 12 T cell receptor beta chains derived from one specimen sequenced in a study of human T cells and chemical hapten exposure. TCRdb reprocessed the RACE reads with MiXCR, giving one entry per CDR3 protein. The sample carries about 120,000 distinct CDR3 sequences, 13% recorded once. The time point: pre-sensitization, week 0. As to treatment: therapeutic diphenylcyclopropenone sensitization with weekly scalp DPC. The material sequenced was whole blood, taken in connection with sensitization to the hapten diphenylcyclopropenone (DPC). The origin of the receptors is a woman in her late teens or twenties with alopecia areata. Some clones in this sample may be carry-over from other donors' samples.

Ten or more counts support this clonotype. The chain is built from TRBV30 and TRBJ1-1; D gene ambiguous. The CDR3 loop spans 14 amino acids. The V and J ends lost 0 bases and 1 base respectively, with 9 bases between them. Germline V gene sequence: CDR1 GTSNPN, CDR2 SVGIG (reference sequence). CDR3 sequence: CAWSVKGSNTEAFF. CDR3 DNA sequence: TGTGCCTGGAGTGTAAAGGGCTCGAACACTGAAGCTTTCTTT. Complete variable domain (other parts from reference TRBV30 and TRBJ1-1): SQTIHQWPATLVQPVGSPLSLECTVEGTSNPNLYWYRQAAGRGLQLLFYSVGIGQISSEVPQNLSASRPQDRQFILSSKKLLLSDSGFYLCAWSVKGSNTEAFFGQGTRLTVV.

This CDR3 reads CASSQTNTGELFF. The CDR3 DNA reads TGTGCCAGCAGCCAGACTAACACCGGGGAGCTGTTTTTT. The V gene is TRBV4-2, the J gene TRBJ2-2; D unresolved. Germline V gene sequence: CDR1 LGHNA, CDR2 YNFKEQ. CDR3 length: 13 amino acids. The germline V and J ends were trimmed by 3 bases and 2 bases, with 4 bases remaining between them.

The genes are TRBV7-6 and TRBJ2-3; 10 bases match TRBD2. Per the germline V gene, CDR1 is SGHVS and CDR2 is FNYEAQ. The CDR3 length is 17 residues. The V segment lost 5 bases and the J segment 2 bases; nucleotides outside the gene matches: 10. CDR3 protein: CASSIRASGGFTDTQYF. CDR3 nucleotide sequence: TGTGCCAGCAGCATTAGGGCTAGCGGGGGTTTCACAGATACGCAGTATTTT. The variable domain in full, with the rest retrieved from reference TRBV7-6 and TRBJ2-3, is GAGVSQSPRYKVTKRGQDVALRCDPISGHVSLYWYRQALGQGPEFLTYFNYEAQQDKSGLPNDRFSAERPEGSISTLTIQRTEQRDSAMYRCASSIRASGGFTDTQYFGPGTRLTVL.

CDR3 sequence (DNA): TGCAGTGCTAGGTTAGTCGACTACGAGCAGTACTTC. Protein: CSARLVDYEQYF. J is TRBJ2-7 and V is TRBV20-1; D gene unclear. Between the trimmed V and J ends, which lost 3 bases and 3 bases, there was a span of 9 bases. The CDR3 totals 12 residues. The germline V gene encodes CDR1 DFQATT and CDR2 SNEGSKA (reference sequence).

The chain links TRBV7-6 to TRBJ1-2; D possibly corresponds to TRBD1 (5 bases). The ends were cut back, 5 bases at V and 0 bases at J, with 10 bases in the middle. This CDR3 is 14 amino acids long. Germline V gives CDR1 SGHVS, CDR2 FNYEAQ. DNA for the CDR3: TGTGCCAGCAGCCCCCGGGGCTCTAACTATGGCTACACCTTC. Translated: CASSPRGSNYGYTF.

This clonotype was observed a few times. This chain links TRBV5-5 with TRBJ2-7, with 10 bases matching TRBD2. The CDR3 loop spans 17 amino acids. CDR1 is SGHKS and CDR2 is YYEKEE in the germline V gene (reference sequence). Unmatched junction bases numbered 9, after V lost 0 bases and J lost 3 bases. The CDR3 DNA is TGTGCCAGCAGCTTGGAGGTAGCGGGGGGTTCTCACTACGAGCAGTACTTC. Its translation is CASSLEVAGGSHYEQYF.

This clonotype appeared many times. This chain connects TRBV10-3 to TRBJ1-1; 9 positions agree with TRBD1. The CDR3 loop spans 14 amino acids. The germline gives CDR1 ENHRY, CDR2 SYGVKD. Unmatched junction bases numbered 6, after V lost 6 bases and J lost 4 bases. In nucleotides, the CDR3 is TGTGCCATCAGGGCCGGGACAGGGAGCACTGAAGCTTTCTTT. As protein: CAIRAGTGSTEAFF.

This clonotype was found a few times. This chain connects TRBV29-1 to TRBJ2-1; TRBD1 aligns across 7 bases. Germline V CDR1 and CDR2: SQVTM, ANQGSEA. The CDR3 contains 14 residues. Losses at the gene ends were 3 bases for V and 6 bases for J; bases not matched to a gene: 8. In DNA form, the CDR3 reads TGCAGCGTTGAGTCAGGGGGTCTTTCCAATGAGCAGTTCTTC. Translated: CSVESGGLSNEQFF.

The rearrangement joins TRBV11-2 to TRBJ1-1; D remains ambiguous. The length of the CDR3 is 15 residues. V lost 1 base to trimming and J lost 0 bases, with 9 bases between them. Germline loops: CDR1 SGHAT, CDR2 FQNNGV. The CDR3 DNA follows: TGTGCCAGCAGCTTAGGGAGATGGGTGAACACTGAAGCTTTCTTT. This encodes CASSLGRWVNTEAFF. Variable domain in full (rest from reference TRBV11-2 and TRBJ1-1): EAGVAQSPRYKIIEKRQSVAFWCNPISGHATLYWYQQILGQGPKLLIQFQNNGVVDDSQLPKDRFSAERLKGVDSTLKIQPAKLEDSAVYLCASSLGRWVNTEAFFGQGTRLTVV.

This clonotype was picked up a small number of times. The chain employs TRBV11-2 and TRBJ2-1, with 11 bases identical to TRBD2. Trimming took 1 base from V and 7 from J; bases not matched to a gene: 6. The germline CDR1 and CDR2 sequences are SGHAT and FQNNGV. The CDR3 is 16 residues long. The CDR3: CASSLALAGGRNEQFF. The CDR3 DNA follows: TGTGCCAGCAGCTTAGCCCTAGCGGGGGGCCGGAATGAGCAGTTCTTC.

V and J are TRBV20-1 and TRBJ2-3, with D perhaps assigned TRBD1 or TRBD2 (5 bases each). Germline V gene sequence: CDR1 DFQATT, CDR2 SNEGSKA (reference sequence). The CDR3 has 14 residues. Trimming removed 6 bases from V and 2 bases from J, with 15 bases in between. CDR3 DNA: TGCAGTGCCACACCCGGGACGGACACAGATACGCAGTATTTT. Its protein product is CSATPGTDTDTQYF.

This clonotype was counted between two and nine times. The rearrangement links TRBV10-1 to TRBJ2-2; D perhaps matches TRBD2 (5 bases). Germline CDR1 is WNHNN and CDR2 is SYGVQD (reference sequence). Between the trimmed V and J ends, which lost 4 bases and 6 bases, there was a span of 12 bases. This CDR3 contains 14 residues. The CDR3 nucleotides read TGCGCCAGCAGTGGACCAGGAGGTTCCGGGGAGCTGTTTTTT. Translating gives CASSGPGGSGELFF.